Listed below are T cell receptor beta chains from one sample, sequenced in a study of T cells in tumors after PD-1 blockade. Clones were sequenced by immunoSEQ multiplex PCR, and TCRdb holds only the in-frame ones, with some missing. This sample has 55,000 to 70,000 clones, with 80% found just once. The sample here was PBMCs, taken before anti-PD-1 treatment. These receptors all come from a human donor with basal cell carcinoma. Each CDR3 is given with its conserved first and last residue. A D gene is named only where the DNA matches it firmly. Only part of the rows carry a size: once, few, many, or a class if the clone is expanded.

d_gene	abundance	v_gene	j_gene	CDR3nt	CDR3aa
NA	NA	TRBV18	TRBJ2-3	TGTGCCAGCTCACCAAGGTCTGTTACAGATACGCAGTATTTT	CASSPRSVTDTQYF
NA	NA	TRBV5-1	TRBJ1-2	TGCGCCAGCAGCTTGGCCCCGGACCCCTCTCGAGGCTACACCTTC	CASSLAPDPSRGYTF
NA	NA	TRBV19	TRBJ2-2	TGTGCCAGTACTTTAACTTACACCGGGGAGCTGTTTTTT	CASTLTYTGELFF
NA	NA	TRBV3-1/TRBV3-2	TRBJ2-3	TGTGCCAGCAGCCTTCCTAGCACAGATACGCAGTATTTT	CASSLPSTDTQYF
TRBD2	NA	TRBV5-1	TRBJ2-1	TGCGCCAGCTGCGAGAGCGGGGGGCCTTACAATGAGCAGTTCTTC	CASCESGGPYNEQFF
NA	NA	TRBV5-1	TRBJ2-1	TGCGCCAGCAGCTTGGATGGGGGACGGTCTATACAACAGTTCTTC	CASSLDGGRSIQQFF
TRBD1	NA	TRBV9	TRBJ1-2	TGTGCCAGCAGCCCCTCAGGGGGGATCTTGGGAGGCTACACCTTC	CASSPSGGILGGYTF
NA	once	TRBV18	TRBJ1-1	TGTGCCAGCTCCAAACAGGCAGAGAACACTGAAGCTTTCTTT	CASSKQAENTEAFF
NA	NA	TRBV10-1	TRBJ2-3	TGCGCCAGCAGTGAGGGACTCCATGACACAGATACGCAGTATTTT	CASSEGLHDTDTQYF
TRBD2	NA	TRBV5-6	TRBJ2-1	TGTGCCAGCAGCCGGGGACTAGCGGGGGCGAGGAATGAGCAGTTCTTC	CASSRGLAGARNEQFF
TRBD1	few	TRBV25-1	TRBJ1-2	TGTGCCAGCAGTGAATCGGGCGACAGGGTAATCGGCTACACCTTC	CASSESGDRVIGYTF
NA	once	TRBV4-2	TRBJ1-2	TGTGCCAGCAGCCAAGAGACCGGGACGGACTATGGCTACACCTTC	CASSQETGTDYGYTF